This TCR beta chain was retrieved from a study of T cell repertoires in cytomegalovirus infection. Study at large: Both a matching HLA type and CMV infection were indicated by public TCR beta signatures.

TCRdb recomputed calls from the reads with MiXCR, one row per CDR3 protein. The sample includes about 320,000 distinct CDR3 sequences, more than 8% seen only once; the top ten take about 4.5%. Overall study findings and caveats: CMV-specific TCR beta clonotypes restricted by HLA-C were the ones dominating the ex vivo response. There were carriers of CMV plus the relevant HLA, and cumulative public TCR beta family frequency identified them.

The CDR3 has 16 amino acids. V trimming: 4 bases; J trimming: 4 bases; junction bases outside the gene matches: 11. Germline V lookup: CDR1 LGHNA, CDR2 YNFKEQ. This clonotype was observed a handful of times. The antigen remains unidentified. The sequenced sample consisted of PBMCs. The V gene is TRBV4-2, the J gene TRBJ1-2; TRBD1 matches 8 bases. The TCR sequence derives from a human donor in good health (CMV status not recorded). Some clones in this sample may be carry-over from other donors' samples. Written as DNA, the CDR3 is TGTGCCAGCAGCCCTGACCAGGGGGCTCTAAGCTATGGCTACACCTTC. Its translation is CASSPDQGALSYGYTF.